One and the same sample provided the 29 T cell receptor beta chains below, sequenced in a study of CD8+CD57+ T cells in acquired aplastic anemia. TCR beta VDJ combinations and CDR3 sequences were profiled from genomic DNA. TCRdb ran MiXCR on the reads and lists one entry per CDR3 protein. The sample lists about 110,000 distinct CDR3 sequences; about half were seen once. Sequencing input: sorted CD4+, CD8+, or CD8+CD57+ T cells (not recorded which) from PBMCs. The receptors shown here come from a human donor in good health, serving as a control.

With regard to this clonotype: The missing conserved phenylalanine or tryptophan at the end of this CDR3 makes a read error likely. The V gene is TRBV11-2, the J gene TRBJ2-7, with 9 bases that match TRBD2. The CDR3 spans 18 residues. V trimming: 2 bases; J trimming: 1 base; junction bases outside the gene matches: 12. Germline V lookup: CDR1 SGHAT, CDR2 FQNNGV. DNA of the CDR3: TGTGCCAGCAGCTTATTTCCCAATAGCGGGGGCCATTCCTACGAGCAGTACCTC. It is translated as CASSLFPNSGGHSYEQYL.

This CDR3 reads CASSLTDRVEGYTF. CDR3 nucleotide sequence: TGTGCCAGCAGCTTGACCGACAGGGTCGAAGGCTACACCTTC. The chain combines TRBV7-9 with TRBJ1-2, with TRBD1 matching 7 bases. The germline V gene has CDR1 SEHNR and CDR2 FQNEAQ (reference sequence). The J segment lost 8 bases and the V segment lost 3 bases, leaving 9 bases of the junction unmatched. The CDR3 runs 14 residues.

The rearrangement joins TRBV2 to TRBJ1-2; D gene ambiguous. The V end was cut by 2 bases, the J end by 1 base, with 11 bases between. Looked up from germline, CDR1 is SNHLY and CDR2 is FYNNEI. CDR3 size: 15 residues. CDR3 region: CASSESAHINYGYTF. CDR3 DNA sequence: TGTGCCAGCAGTGAAAGTGCACACATTAACTATGGCTACACCTTC.

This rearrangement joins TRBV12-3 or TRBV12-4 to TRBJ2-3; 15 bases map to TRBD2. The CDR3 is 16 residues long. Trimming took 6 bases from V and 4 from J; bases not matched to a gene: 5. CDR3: CASSRTSGGASDTQYF. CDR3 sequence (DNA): TGTGCCAGCAGCCGGACTAGCGGGGGGGCATCAGATACGCAGTATTTT.

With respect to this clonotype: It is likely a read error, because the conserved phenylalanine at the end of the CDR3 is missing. CDR3 amino acids: CTSSDWERNTEAFS. CDR3 DNA sequence: TGTACCAGCAGTGACTGGGAGAGGAACACTGAAGCTTTCTCT. The chain carries TRBV2 and TRBJ1-1; D gene uncertain. The V gene's germline CDR1 is SNHLY and CDR2 FYNNEI. This CDR3 is 14 amino acids long.

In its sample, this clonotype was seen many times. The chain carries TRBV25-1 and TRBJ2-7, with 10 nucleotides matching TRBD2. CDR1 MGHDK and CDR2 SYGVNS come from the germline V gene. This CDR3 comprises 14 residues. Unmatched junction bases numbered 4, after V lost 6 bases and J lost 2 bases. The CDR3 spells CASSFSGGAYEQYF. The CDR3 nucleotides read TGTGCCAGCAGCTTCAGCGGGGGGGCCTACGAGCAGTACTTC.

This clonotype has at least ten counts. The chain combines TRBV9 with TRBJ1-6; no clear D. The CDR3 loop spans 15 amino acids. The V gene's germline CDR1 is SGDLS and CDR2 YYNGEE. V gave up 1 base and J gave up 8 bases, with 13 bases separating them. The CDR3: CASSVYPKTDSPLHF. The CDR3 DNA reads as TGTGCCAGCAGCGTATACCCGAAGACGGATTCACCCCTCCACTTT.

The CDR3 protein is CASSLAGAMGSPLHF. The CDR3 nucleotides are TGCGCCAGCAGCTTGGCAGGGGCAATGGGGTCACCCCTCCACTTT. This chain connects TRBV5-1 to TRBJ1-6, with D possibly being TRBD1 (6 bases). Trimming took 0 bases from V and 10 from J, leaving 14 bases between them. This CDR3 has 15 residues. The V gene's germline CDR1 is SGHRS and CDR2 YFSETQ.

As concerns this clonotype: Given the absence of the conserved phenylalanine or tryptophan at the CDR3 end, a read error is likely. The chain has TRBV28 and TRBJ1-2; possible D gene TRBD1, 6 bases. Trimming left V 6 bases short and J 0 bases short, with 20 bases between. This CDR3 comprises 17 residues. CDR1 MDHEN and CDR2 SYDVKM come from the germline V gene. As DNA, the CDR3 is TGTGCCAGCAGGTCGTGGGGGGCGGGAAACACTAACTATGGCTACACCCTC. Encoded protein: CASRSWGAGNTNYGYTL.

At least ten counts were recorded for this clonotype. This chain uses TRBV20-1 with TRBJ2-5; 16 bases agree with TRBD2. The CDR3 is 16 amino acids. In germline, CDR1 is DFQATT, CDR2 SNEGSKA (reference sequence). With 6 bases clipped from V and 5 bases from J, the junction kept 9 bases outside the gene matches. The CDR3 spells CSARGLAGGPSETQYF. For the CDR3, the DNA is TGCAGTGCCCGGGGACTAGCGGGGGGGCCTAGTGAGACCCAGTACTTC.

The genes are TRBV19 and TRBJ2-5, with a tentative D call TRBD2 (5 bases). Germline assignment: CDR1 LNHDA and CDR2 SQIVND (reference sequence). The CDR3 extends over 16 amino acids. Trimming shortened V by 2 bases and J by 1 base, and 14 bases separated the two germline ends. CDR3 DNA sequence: TGTGCCAGTAGTATAAACGGGAAGAGCCTCCAAGAGACCCAGTACTTC. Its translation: CASSINGKSLQETQYF.

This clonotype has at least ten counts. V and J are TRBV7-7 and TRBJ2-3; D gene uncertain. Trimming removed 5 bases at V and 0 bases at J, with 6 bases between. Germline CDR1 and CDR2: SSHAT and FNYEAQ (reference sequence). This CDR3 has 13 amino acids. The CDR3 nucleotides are TGTGCCAGCAGCATAGAAAGCACAGATACGCAGTATTTT. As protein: CASSIESTDTQYF.

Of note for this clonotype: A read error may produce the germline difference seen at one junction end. The CDR3 is CASSYRRGYEQYF. CDR3 DNA: TGTGCCAGCAGTTACCGCAGGGGCTACGAGCAGTACTTC. V is TRBV10-2 and J is TRBJ2-7; D may be TRBD1 (6 bases). The CDR3 covers 13 residues. Germline assignment: CDR1 WSHSY and CDR2 SAAADI.

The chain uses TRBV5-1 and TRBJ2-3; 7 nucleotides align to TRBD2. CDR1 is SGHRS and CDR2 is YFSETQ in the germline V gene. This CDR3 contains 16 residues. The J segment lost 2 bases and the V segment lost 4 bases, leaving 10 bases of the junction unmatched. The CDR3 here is CASSLLPGGYTDTQYF. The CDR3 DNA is TGCGCCAGCAGCCTCCTACCGGGGGGTTACACAGATACGCAGTATTTT.

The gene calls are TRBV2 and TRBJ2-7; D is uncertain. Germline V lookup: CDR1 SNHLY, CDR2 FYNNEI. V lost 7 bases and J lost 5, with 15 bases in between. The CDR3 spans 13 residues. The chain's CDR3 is CASTRRVSDEQYF. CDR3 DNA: TGTGCCAGCACCAGACGAGTATCAGACGAGCAGTACTTC.

For the CDR3, the DNA is TGTGCCACCAGCAGAGGACCGGGACAACGCCGAGAGACCCAGTACTTC. This codes for CATSRGPGQRRETQYF. V gene TRBV15 combines with J gene TRBJ2-5; maybe TRBD1 (6 bases). Germline loops: CDR1 LNHNV, CDR2 YYDKDF (reference sequence). Trimming cost V 1 base and J 4 bases, with 16 bases left between them. The CDR3 has 16 amino acids.

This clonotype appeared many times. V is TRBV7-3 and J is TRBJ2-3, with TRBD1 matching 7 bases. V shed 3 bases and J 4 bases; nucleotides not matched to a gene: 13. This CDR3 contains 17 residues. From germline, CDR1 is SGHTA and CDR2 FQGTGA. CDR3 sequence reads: CASSFRQGGLTADTQYF. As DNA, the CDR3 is TGTGCCAGCAGCTTTCGACAGGGCGGCCTTACCGCAGATACGCAGTATTTT.

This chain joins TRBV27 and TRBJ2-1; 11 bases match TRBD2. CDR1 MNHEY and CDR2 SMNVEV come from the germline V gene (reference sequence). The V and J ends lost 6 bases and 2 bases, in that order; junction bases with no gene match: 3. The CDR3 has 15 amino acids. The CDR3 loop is CASRISGGAYNEQFF. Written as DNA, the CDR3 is TGTGCCAGCAGAATTAGCGGGGGGGCCTACAATGAGCAGTTCTTC.

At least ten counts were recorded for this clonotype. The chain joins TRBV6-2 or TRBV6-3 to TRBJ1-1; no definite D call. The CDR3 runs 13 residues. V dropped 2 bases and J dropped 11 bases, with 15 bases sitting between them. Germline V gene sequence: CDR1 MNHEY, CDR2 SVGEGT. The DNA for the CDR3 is TGTGCCAGCAGTTACACAATGAGGATTGAGGCTTTCTTT. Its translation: CASSYTMRIEAFF.

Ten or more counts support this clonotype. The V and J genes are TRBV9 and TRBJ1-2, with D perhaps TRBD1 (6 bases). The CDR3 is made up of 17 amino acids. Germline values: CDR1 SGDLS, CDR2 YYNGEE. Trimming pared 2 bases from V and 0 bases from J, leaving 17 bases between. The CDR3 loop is CASSVGQQRPTNYGYTF. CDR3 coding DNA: TGTGCCAGCAGCGTTGGACAGCAGCGCCCGACTAACTATGGCTACACCTTC.

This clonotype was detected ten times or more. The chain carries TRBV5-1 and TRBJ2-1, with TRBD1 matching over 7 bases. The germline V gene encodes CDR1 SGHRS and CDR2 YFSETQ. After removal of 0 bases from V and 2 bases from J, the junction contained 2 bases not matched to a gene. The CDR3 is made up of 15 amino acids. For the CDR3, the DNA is TGCGCCAGCAGCTTGGAAGGGACAGCCTACAATGAGCAGTTCTTC. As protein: CASSLEGTAYNEQFF.

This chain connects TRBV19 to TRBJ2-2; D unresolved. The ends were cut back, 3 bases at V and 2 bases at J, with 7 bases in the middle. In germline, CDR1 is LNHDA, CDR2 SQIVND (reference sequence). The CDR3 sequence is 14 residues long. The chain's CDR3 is CASSIPLNTGELFF. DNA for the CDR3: TGTGCCAGTAGTATCCCCTTAAACACCGGGGAGCTGTTTTTT.

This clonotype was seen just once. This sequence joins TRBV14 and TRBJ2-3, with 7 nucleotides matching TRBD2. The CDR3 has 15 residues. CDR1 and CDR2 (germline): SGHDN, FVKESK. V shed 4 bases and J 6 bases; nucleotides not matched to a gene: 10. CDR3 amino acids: CASSPELGGGDTQYF. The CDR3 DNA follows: TGTGCCAGCAGCCCGGAGCTGGGGGGAGGGGATACGCAGTATTTT.

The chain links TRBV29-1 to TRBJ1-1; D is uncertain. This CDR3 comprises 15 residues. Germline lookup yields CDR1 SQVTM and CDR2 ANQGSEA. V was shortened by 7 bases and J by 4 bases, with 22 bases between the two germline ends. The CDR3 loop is CSAGGASVAGTEAFF. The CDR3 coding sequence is TGCAGCGCCGGCGGCGCGTCCGTAGCGGGCACTGAAGCTTTCTTT. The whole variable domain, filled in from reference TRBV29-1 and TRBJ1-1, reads SAVISQKPSRDICQRGTSLTIQCQVDSQVTMMFWYRQQPGQSLTLIATANQGSEATYESGFVIDKFPISRPNLTFSTLTVSNMSPEDSSIYLCSAGGASVAGTEAFFGQGTRLTVV.

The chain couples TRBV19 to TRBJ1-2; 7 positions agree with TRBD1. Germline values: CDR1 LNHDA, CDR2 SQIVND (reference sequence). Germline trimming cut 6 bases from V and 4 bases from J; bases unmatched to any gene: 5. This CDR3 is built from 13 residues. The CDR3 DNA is TGTGCCAGTAGCTCAGCAGGGGGCTATGGCTACACCTTC. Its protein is CASSSAGGYGYTF.

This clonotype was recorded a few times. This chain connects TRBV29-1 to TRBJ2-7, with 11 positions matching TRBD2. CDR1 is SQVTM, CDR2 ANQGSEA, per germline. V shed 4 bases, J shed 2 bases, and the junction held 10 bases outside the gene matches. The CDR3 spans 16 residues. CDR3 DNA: TGCAGCGTTGGCGTGTCCGGGACTAGCGGAACCTACGAGCAGTACGTC. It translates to CSVGVSGTSGTYEQYV.

CDR3 residues: CASSLVGGADSYNEQFF. CDR3 nucleotide sequence: TGTGCCAGCAGCTTAGTCGGGGGGGCCGACTCCTACAATGAGCAGTTCTTC. The V gene is TRBV11-2, the J gene TRBJ2-1; 8 bases match TRBD2. J gave up 0 bases and V 1 base, and 5 bases lay outside the gene matches. The CDR3 length is 17 residues. CDR1 and CDR2 (germline): SGHAT, FQNNGV. The full variable domain, completed using reference TRBV11-2 and TRBJ2-1, is EAGVAQSPRYKIIEKRQSVAFWCNPISGHATLYWYQQILGQGPKLLIQFQNNGVVDDSQLPKDRFSAERLKGVDSTLKIQPAKLEDSAVYLCASSLVGGADSYNEQFFGPGTRLTVL.

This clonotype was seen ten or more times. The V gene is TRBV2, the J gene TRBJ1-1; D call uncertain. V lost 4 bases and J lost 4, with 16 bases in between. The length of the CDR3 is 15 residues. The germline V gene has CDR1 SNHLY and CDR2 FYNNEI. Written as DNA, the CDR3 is TGTGCCAGCAGTGTGAGGGAGGGAAGTTTCACTGAAGCTTTCTTT. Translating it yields CASSVREGSFTEAFF.

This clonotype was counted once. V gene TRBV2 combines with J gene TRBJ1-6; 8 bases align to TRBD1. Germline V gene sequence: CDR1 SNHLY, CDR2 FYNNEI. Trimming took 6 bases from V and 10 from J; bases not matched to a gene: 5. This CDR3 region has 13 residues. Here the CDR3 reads CASSLGQGSPLHF. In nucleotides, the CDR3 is TGTGCCAGCAGCTTAGGACAGGGCTCACCCCTCCACTTT. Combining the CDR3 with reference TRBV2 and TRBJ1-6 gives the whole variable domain EPEVTQTPSHQVTQMGQEVILRCVPISNHLYFYWYRQILGQKVEFLVSFYNNEISEKSEIFDDQFSVERPDGSNFTLKIRSTKLEDSAMYFCASSLGQGSPLHFGNGTRLTVT.